This T cell receptor beta chain was recovered during a study of shared clonotypes between healthy human individuals. The study, taken as a whole, reports: A small donor pool kept down the genetic and exposure-history diversity that was represented. Memory subsets generally showed lower estimated richness than naive subsets. Among a handful of donors, approximately 4.6% of naive CD4 clonotypes were found in common.

This table comes from immunoSEQ multiplex PCR, and its TCRdb copy is limited to in-frame clones, with some not included. Among around 240,000 clones listed, 65% to 70% were seen once. This CDR3 spans 15 amino acids. V lost 5 bases and J lost 6; bases outside the gene matches: 9. The germline V gene has CDR1 PRHDT and CDR2 FYEKMQ (reference sequence). Worth noting for this clone: Its antigen is not known.

This sequence joins TRBV13 and TRBJ2-7, with TRBD2 identical over 11 bases. Source material: memory CD4+ T cells sorted from blood. Subset in this sample: CD45RA-negative fraction. This receptor was obtained from a man younger than 40 in good health. In DNA, the CDR3 is TGTGCCAGCAGCCAAGTTGGACTAGCGGGTCGCGAGCAGTACTTC. Translation: CASSQVGLAGREQYF.